The rows below give T cell receptor beta chains drawn from one sample of a study of T cell clones after liver transplantation. Sequencing used immunoSEQ multiplex PCR; TCRdb keeps in-frame clones, though not all of them. Among about 120,000 clones listed, 90% were seen once. The sample was CD4+ T cells from blood, taken 12 months after liver transplant. These receptors were taken from a human patient who received a liver transplant. The graft donor may have contributed some T cells. CDR3s include the opening cysteine and the closing phenylalanine or tryptophan. D genes are given only for firm matches. Clone size is given for some rows only: seen once, a few or many times, or a class if the clone is expanded.

d_call clone_size j_call v_call cdr3_aa cdr3_nt
. . TRBJ2-5 TRBV29-1 CSVGSGQETQYF TGCAGCGTTGGAAGCGGCCAAGAGACCCAGTACTTC
. . TRBJ2-4 TRBV7-6 CASSLAGTPQQNIQYF TGTGCCAGCAGCTTAGCCGGGACTCCTCAACAAAACATTCAGTACTTC
. . TRBJ2-5 TRBV7-2 CASSLMGGTTQETQYF TGTGCCAGCAGCTTAATGGGGGGGACAACACAAGAGACCCAGTACTTC
. . TRBJ1-1 TRBV10-1 CASSEGRGSAFF TGCGCCAGCAGTGAGGGCCGGGGATCGGCTTTCTTT
. . TRBJ1-1 TRBV5-1 CASSPGTSNTEAFF TGCGCCAGCAGCCCCGGGACTTCAAACACTGAAGCTTTCTTT
TRBD1 . TRBJ1-4 TRBV6-5 CASSYSGQINEKLFF TGTGCCAGCAGTTACTCGGGACAGATTAATGAAAAACTGTTTTTT
. . TRBJ2-2 TRBV7-2 CASSLGRLAFFAGELFF TGTGCCAGCAGCTTGGGCAGGCTAGCTTTTTTCGCCGGGGAGCTGTTTTTT
. . TRBJ2-2 TRBV6-1 CASTVSNTGELFF TGTGCCAGCACTGTTTCGAACACCGGGGAGCTGTTTTTT
. . TRBJ1-5 TRBV19 CASSQKQSSNQPQHF TGTGCCAGTAGCCAGAAACAGTCTAGCAATCAGCCCCAGCATTTT
TRBD1 once TRBJ2-2 TRBV5-1 CASLQGSTGELFF TGCGCCAGTCTACAGGGGAGCACCGGGGAGCTGTTTTTT
. . TRBJ2-1 TRBV28 CASSAGAGTLNEQFF TGTGCCAGCAGCGCGGGTGCCGGGACACTCAATGAGCAGTTCTTC
TRBD2 . TRBJ2-7 TRBV10-3 CAISIREAPYEQYF TGTGCCATCAGTATCCGGGAGGCCCCATACGAGCAGTACTTC
TRBD1 . TRBJ2-5 TRBV5-1 CASSQGAGLQETQYF TGCGCCAGCAGCCAGGGGGCGGGCCTCCAAGAGACCCAGTACTTC
TRBD1 . TRBJ1-5 TRBV11-2 CASSFGTGKQPQHF TGTGCCAGCAGCTTCGGGACAGGGAAACAGCCCCAGCATTTT
. . TRBJ2-1 TRBV2 CASSVGGFNEQFF TGTGCCAGCAGTGTTGGGGGTTTCAATGAGCAGTTCTTC
TRBD2 once TRBJ2-7 TRBV6-6 CASSYPPTSGYEQYF TGTGCCAGCAGTTACCCCCCGACTAGCGGCTACGAGCAGTACTTC
TRBD1 . TRBJ1-5 TRBV7-2 CASNLRQGAGQPQHF TGTGCCAGCAACCTACGGCAGGGGGCAGGTCAGCCCCAGCATTTT
TRBD1 . TRBJ2-5 TRBV5-4 CASTTGVQETQYF TGTGCCAGCACCACAGGGGTTCAAGAGACCCAGTACTTC
. . TRBJ1-3 TRBV28 CASSSTRRLMAGNTIYF TGTGCCAGCAGTTCTACCAGACGGCTTATGGCTGGAAACACCATATATTTT
. . TRBJ2-7 TRBV5-6 CASSYQGLTYEQYF TGTGCCAGCAGCTACCAGGGGCTTACCTACGAGCAGTACTTC
. . TRBJ2-5 TRBV19 CASSPGGETQYF TGTGCCAGTAGTCCGGGTGGCGAGACCCAGTACTTC
TRBD2 . TRBJ2-3 TRBV5-1 CASSLRTSGEGDTQYF TGCGCCAGCAGCCTACGGACTAGCGGGGAGGGGGATACGCAGTATTTT
. many TRBJ2-7 TRBV4-3 CASSHLGGREQYF TGCGCCAGCAGCCACCTTGGGGGTCGCGAGCAGTACTTC
. . TRBJ2-1 TRBV21-1 CASSKRVAGGIYNEQFF .
. . TRBJ2-7 TRBV11-3 CASSLGSYLEQYF TGTGCCAGCAGCTTAGGCTCCTACCTGGAGCAGTACTTC
. . TRBJ2-5 TRBV28 CASSLRRPQETQYF TGTGCCAGCAGTCTTAGACGGCCCCAAGAGACCCAGTACTTC
. . TRBJ2-7 TRBV5-6 CASSFGPGEQYF TGTGCCAGCAGCTTTGGGCCCGGGGAGCAGTACTTC
. . TRBJ1-2 TRBV9 CASSVGVRGNYGYTF TGTGCCAGCAGCGTAGGCGTGAGGGGTAACTATGGCTACACCTTC
. . TRBJ1-2 TRBV5-4 CASSLWGSHGHTF TGTGCCAGCAGCTTATGGGGGAGTCATGGCCACACCTTC
. . TRBJ1-2 TRBV2 CASRATGTPNGYTF TGTGCCAGCAGGGCAACCGGGACGCCGAATGGCTACACCTTC
TRBD1 once TRBJ2-2 TRBV19 CASGRTGRPVGAGELFF TGTGCCAGTGGCCGGACAGGGCGGCCGGTTGGGGCCGGGGAGCTGTTTTTT
. . TRBJ2-7 TRBV5-4 CASSGPGSYEQYF TGTGCCAGCAGCGGACCAGGATCCTACGAGCAGTACTTC
TRBD1 . TRBJ1-3 TRBV6-1 CASIRTGSPGDTIYF TGTGCCAGCATTCGGACAGGATCCCCGGGGGACACCATATATTTT
TRBD1 . TRBJ2-2 TRBV27 CASSFGTGNYTGELFF TGTGCCAGCAGTTTTGGGACAGGGAACTACACCGGGGAGCTGTTTTTT
. . TRBJ2-2 TRBV5-8 CASSKWLGSTGELFF TGTGCCAGCAGTAAATGGCTTGGGAGCACCGGGGAGCTGTTTTTT
. . TRBJ2-2 TRBV2 CASSVEGRAGELFF TGTGCCAGCAGCGTGGAGGGCCGGGCCGGGGAGCTGTTTTTT
TRBD2 once TRBJ2-7 TRBV28 CASSFLGLAGSYEQYF TGTGCCAGCAGTTTCCTCGGACTAGCGGGCTCCTACGAGCAGTACTTC
. . TRBJ2-5 TRBV7-2 CASSPIGDSAYGTQYF TGTGCCAGCAGCCCCATTGGGGACTCGGCGTACGGGACCCAGTACTTC
. once TRBJ1-3 TRBV30 CARKLPGSGNTIYF TGTGCCCGAAAGCTGCCTGGATCTGGAAACACCATATATTTT
. few TRBJ1-5 TRBV30 CAWSGPIRGGNQPQHF TGTGCCTGGAGCGGACCCATTCGTGGGGGCAATCAGCCCCAGCATTTT
TRBD1 . TRBJ2-3 TRBV7-3 CASSLGQGTQYF TGTGCCAGCAGCCTGGGACAGGGTACGCAGTATTTT
. . TRBJ2-2 TRBV5-5 CASSPLGGARGTGELFF TGTGCCAGCAGCCCATTAGGCGGGGCAAGGGGCACCGGGGAGCTGTTTTTT
TRBD2 . TRBJ2-3 TRBV5-4 CASSSLAGRTDTQYF TGTGCCAGCAGCTCCCTAGCGGGAAGGACAGATACGCAGTATTTT
. . TRBJ2-3 TRBV9 CASSVAPYVDTQYF TGTGCCAGCAGCGTAGCCCCTTACGTAGATACGCAGTATTTT